A selection of T cell receptor beta chains follows, all from one sample in a study of blood T cell repertoires in COVID-19. This table comes from immunoSEQ multiplex PCR, and its TCRdb copy is limited to in-frame clones, with some not included. The data contain hundreds of thousands of clones, around 91% of them singletons. Specimen: PBMCs or T cells enriched from blood (not recorded which). These receptors were taken from a man aged 30-40 years who had been exposed to COVID-19. CDR3s include the opening cysteine and the closing phenylalanine or tryptophan.

TRBV28,TRBJ2-3,CASSPGGTASTDTQYF
TRBV7-9,TRBJ1-1,CASSLRGGKAEAFF
TRBV29-1,TRBJ2-7,CSVGQGSSYEQYF
TRBV11-3,TRBJ2-3,CASSLDLGDTQYF
TRBV5-4,TRBJ2-3,CASSSALERYTQYF
TRBV5-4,TRBJ2-5,CASSDPGQGYETQYF
TRBV5-5,TRBJ2-5,CASNPEGQVLMETQYF
TRBV27,TRBJ2-2,CASSRGTGELFF
TRBV30,TRBJ1-6,CAWSVLGRGGNSPLHF
TRBV11-1,TRBJ2-3,CASSLSYTDTQYF
TRBV6-5,TRBJ1-5,CASTDGASSNQPQHF
TRBV28,TRBJ2-1,CASSLSPPDNEQFF
TRBV24-1,TRBJ1-3,CATISGGGSGNTIYF
TRBV7-9,TRBJ2-5,CASSLMGQQETQYF
TRBV29-1,TRBJ1-2,CSVDSGRGYGYTF
TRBV7-9,TRBJ1-1,CASSLGIRGTEAFF
TRBV6-2/TRBV6-3,TRBJ2-7,CASSYDAGGPNEQYF
TRBV19,TRBJ1-2,CASSPPGGGYTF
TRBV11-1,TRBJ2-3,CASSPPRRAGTDTQYF
TRBV7-9,TRBJ1-4,CASRTDNEKLFF
TRBV6-4,TRBJ2-3,CASSDSGGATDTQYF
TRBV5-1,TRBJ2-2,CASSLIGDTGELFF
TRBV27,TRBJ2-5,CASSPPPVDTGWSETQYF
TRBV7-2,TRBJ1-6,CASSLVQANYNSPLHF
TRBV21-1,TRBJ1-1,CASSKAPGQTMNTEAFF
TRBV6-1,TRBJ1-3,CASSERVSGWDTGNTIYF
TRBV19,TRBJ1-1,CASTPSRGRRMNTEAFF
TRBV2,TRBJ1-2,CASAQNPQGAGGYTF
TRBV6-5,TRBJ1-6,CASSWRTEGTPLHF
TRBV4-1,TRBJ1-1,CASSHAGLNTEAFF
TRBV5-6,TRBJ1-3,CASSIGRQGIGNTIYF
TRBV7-2,TRBJ2-3,CASSLEGRGALTDTQYF
TRBV10-2,TRBJ1-5,CASKDRGSVQPQHF
TRBV4-1,TRBJ1-2,CASSQDWQANYGYTF
TRBV10-1,TRBJ1-1,CASSCKRLGAFF
TRBV11-2,TRBJ1-2,CASSLESSAAVYGYTF
TRBV29-1,TRBJ2-7,CSVETDSSDYEQYF
TRBV2,TRBJ1-2,CASSEEVRQGYTF
TRBV5-1,TRBJ2-1,CASSLPRGQGDNAEQFF
TRBV30,TRBJ2-7,CAWSGQSQYF
TRBV4-2,TRBJ2-5,CASSPRSGVESQETQYF
TRBV6-5,TRBJ1-6,CASSYAGATYNSPLHF
TRBV19,TRBJ1-2,CASGLGTSNAANYGYTF
TRBV5-6,TRBJ2-7,CASSQLGTEVYEQYF
TRBV9,TRBJ1-2,CASSVGSGNGYGYTF
TRBV4-3,TRBJ2-5,CASSVGRGNQETQYF
TRBV19,TRBJ2-2,CAGEKNTGELFF
TRBV6-2/TRBV6-3,TRBJ2-1,CASSPTSGGGEQFF
TRBV6-1,TRBJ1-2,CASSDRDNYGYTF
TRBV9,TRBJ2-1,CASSVPGGRNEQFF
TRBV5-1,TRBJ2-7,CASSKTGGSVEQYF
TRBV30,TRBJ2-3,CARSGADTQYF
TRBV9,TRBJ2-5,CASSPTSRDLKETQYF
TRBV29-1,TRBJ1-1,CSVALGANTEAFF
TRBV6-5,TRBJ2-7,CASRIAGESYEQYF
TRBV29-1,TRBJ2-3,CSVWGPEDTQYF
TRBV20-1,TRBJ2-7,CSARGPNEQYF
TRBV29-1,TRBJ2-7,CSVAGTGSYEQYF
TRBV7-9,TRBJ1-1,CASSPLTGNTEAFF
TRBV27,TRBJ1-1,CASSFYRGGTEAFF